This T cell receptor beta chain was recovered during a study of T cell responses to AZD1222 COVID-19 vaccine. Study context: The study pooled second doses at about 4 or about 12 weeks.

The study's findings and limits: Baseline seropositivity occurred in only a handful of AZD1222 recipients. Increased Spike-specific TCR breadth and depth were observed after two AZD1222 doses. Donors were largely white British and mainly female; clonal diversity was possibly underestimated.

The assay was immunoSEQ multiplex PCR, and TCRdb's table has in-frame clones only and misses some. Here the sample spans tens of thousands of clones, approximately 90% being singletons. CDR1 is SQVTM, CDR2 ANQGSEA, per germline. The CDR3 sequence is 12 residues long. J was trimmed by 4 bases and V by 8 bases; bases with no gene match: 5. Remarks on this clone: Its antigen is undetermined.

This clonotype was obtained from an adult in good health. The genes are TRBV29-1 and TRBJ1-2; 9 bases match TRBD1. Here the sequenced sample was peripheral blood, taken on day 0 of AZD1222 vaccination. Written as DNA, the CDR3 is TGCAGCCTAAGGACAGGGGCCTATGGCTACACCTTC. Residues: CSLRTGAYGYTF. The whole variable domain, remainder taken from reference TRBV29-1 and TRBJ1-2, is SAVISQKPSRDICQRGTSLTIQCQVDSQVTMMFWYRQQPGQSLTLIATANQGSEATYESGFVIDKFPISRPNLTFSTLTVSNMSPEDSSIYLCSLRTGAYGYTFGSGTRLTVV.